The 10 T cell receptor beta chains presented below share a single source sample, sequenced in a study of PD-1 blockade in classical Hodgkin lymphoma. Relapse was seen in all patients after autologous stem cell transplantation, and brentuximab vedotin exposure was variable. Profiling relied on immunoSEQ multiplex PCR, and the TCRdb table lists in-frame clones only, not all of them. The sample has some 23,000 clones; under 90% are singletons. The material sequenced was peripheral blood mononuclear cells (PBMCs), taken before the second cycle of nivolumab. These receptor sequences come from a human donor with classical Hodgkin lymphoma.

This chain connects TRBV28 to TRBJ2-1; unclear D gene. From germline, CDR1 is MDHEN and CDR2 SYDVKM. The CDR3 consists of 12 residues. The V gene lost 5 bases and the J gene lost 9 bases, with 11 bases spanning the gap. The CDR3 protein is CASSPLVSEQFF. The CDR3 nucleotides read TGTGCCAGCAGTCCCTTAGTAAGTGAGCAGTTCTTC.

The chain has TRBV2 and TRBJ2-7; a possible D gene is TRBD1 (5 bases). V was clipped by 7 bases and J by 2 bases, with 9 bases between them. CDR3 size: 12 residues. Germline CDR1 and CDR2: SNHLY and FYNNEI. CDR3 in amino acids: CASNDRTYEQYF. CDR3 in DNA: TGTGCCAGCAATGACAGAACCTACGAGCAGTACTTC.

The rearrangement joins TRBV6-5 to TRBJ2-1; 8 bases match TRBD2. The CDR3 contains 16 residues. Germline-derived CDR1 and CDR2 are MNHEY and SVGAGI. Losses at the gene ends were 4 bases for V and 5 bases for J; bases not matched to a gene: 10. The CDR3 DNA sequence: TGTGCCAGCAGTTCCCGGACTAGCTCCTATAACAATGAGCAGTTCTTC. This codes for CASSSRTSSYNNEQFF.

The CDR3 is CASSVAPSFGDTQYF. In nucleotides, the CDR3 is TGTGCCAGCAGCGTAGCACCCAGTTTCGGAGATACGCAGTATTTT. The chain employs TRBV9 and TRBJ2-3; D is undetermined. Germline V CDR1 and CDR2: SGDLS, YYNGEE. Trimming left V 0 bases short and J 5 bases short, with 13 bases between. There are 15 residues in the CDR3.

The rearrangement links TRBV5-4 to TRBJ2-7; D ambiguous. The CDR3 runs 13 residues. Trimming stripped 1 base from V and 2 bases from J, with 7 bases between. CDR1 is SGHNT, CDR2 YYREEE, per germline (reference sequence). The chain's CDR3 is CASSLKGTYEQYF. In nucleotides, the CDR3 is TGTGCCAGCAGCTTGAAAGGAACCTACGAGCAGTACTTC.

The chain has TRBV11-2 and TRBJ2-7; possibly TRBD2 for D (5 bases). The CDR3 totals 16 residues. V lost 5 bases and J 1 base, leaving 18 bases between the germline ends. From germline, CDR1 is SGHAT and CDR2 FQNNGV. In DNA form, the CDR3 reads TGTGCCAGCAGCCCCTTATACGCCGGGGTGTCCTACGAGCAGTACTTC. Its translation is CASSPLYAGVSYEQYF. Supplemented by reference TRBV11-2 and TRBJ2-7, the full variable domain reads EAGVAQSPRYKIIEKRQSVAFWCNPISGHATLYWYQQILGQGPKLLIQFQNNGVVDDSQLPKDRFSAERLKGVDSTLKIQPAKLEDSAVYLCASSPLYAGVSYEQYFGPGTRLTVT.

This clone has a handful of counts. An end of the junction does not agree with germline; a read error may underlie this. CDR3 sequence (DNA): TGTGCTAGCAGCTTAGTGCCCACAGATACGCAGTATTTT. Its translation: CASSLVPTDTQYF. The chain joins TRBV7-7 to TRBJ2-3, with D hard to call. The germline V gene encodes CDR1 SSHAT and CDR2 FNYEAQ (reference sequence). The CDR3 extends over 13 amino acids.

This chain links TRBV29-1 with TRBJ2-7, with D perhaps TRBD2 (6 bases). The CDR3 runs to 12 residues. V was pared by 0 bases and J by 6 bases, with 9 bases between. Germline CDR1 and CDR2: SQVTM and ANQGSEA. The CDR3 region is CSVEDGGLEQYF. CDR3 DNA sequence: TGCAGCGTTGAAGACGGAGGGCTCGAGCAGTACTTC.

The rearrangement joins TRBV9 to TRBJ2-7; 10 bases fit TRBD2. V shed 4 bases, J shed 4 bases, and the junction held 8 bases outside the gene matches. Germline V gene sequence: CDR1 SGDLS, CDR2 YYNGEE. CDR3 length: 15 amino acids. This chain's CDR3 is CASSPETSGWYEQYF. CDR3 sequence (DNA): TGTGCCAGCAGCCCAGAGACTAGCGGGTGGTACGAGCAGTACTTC.

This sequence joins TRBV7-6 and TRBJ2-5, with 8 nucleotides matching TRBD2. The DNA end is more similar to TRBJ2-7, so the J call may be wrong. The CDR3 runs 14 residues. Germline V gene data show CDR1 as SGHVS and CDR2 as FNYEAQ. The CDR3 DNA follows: TGTGCCAGCAGCGAGAGGGGACTAGTAAGCGAGCAGTACTTC. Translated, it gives CASSERGLVSEQYF.